This T cell receptor beta chain originates from a study of CXCR3-negative and CXCR3-positive naive CD8 T cells. Looked up from germline, CDR1 is DFQATT and CDR2 is SNEGSKA (reference sequence). This CDR3 comprises 16 residues. Preparation of TRB cDNA libraries relied on 5' RACE carrying UMI labels. Each CDR3 protein gets one entry in TCRdb, which reprocessed the 5' RACE reads and gives no DNA. The table for this sample gives about 98,000 distinct CDR3 sequences. With regard to this clonotype: The antigen is not known.

Findings and limits, study-wide: When CXCR3-positive naive cells were set against CXCR3-negative naive cells, the former had more hydrophobic TRB CDR3s.

The chain joins TRBV20-1 to TRBJ2-3; TCRdb returns TRBD2, unconfirmable since there is no DNA. Material for sequencing was naive CXCR3+ CD8+ T cells from blood. The subset denotes: CD45RO-CCR7+CD27+CD95- naive CD8+ T cells expressing CXCR3 (TNR3+). The TCR comes from a human donor in good health. Some clones in this sample may be carry-over from other donors' samples. CDR3 in amino acids: CSAAGTTIRISDTQYF.